The clone carrying this T cell receptor (beta chain) was counted once. This sample is drawn from a study of blood T cell repertoires in COVID-19. TCRdb's copy holds only in-frame clones and misses some; the assay was immunoSEQ multiplex PCR. Altogether around 250,000 clones are present, over 65% being singletons, with the ten largest covering about 5%. The CDR3 loop spans 18 amino acids. V shed 4 bases and J shed 2 bases, with 19 bases lying between them. Germline loops: CDR1 SGHTS, CDR2 YDEGEE. The clonotype originates from a man in his 60s who had recovered from COVID-19. The chain is built from TRBV5-8 and TRBJ1-6, with D possibly TRBD1 on 6 matching bases. Input material: peripheral blood. The CDR3 DNA is TGTGCCAGCAGCCTACAAGGGACACTCGGAACCTATAATTCACCCCTCCACTTT. Protein product: CASSLQGTLGTYNSPLHF.